The following is a T cell receptor (beta chain) sequence with its context. The CDR3 contains 15 residues. The V end lost 7 bases, the J end lost 0 bases, and 13 bases lay between the germline ends. Germline V CDR1 and CDR2: SNHLY, FYNNEI. Treatment indicated: 15 Gy SBRT to primary tumor, nephrectomy 4 weeks later. Libraries were prepared by immunoSEQ multiplex PCR; TCRdb keeps only in-frame clonotypes and omits some of them. There are around 15,000 clones in the sample; approximately 49% occur only once, and approximately 40% lies in the top ten. The entry originates in a study of radiation and T cells in renal cell carcinoma.

The rearrangement uses TRBV2 and TRBJ1-5; D not certain. This clonotype originated in a woman in her fifties or sixties with renal cell carcinoma. Sample: tumor tissue, taken from a patient whose treatment included radiotherapy and nephrectomy. DNA of the CDR3: TGTGCCAGCACCGAGGAGGCGTATAGCAATCAGCCCCAGCATTTT. It codes for CASTEEAYSNQPQHF.